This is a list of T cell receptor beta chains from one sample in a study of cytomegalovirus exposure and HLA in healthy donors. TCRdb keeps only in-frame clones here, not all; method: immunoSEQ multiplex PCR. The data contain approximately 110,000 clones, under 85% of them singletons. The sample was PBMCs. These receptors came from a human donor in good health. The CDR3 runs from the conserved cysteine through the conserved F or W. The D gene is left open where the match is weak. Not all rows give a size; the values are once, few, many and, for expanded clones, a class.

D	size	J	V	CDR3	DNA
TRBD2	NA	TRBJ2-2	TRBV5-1	CASSASGQSNTGELFF	TGCGCCAGCAGCGCTAGCGGACAATCGAACACCGGGGAGCTGTTTTTT
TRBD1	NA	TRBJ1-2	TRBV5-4	CASSLQGAVFYGYTF	TGTGCCAGCAGCTTACAGGGGGCGGTGTTCTATGGCTACACCTTC
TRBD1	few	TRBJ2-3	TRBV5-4	CASSSGRGRSTDTQYF	TGTGCCAGCAGCTCCGGCAGGGGGCGAAGCACAGATACGCAGTATTTT
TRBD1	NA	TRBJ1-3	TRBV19	CASTTGGTGNTIYF	TGTGCCAGTACCACAGGGGGGACTGGAAACACCATATATTTT
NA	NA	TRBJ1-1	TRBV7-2	CASSRNRAGAFF	TGTGCCAGCAGCCGAAACAGGGCGGGAGCTTTCTTT
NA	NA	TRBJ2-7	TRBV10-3	CAISPLFRSYEQYF	TGTGCCATCAGCCCCCTTTTTCGCTCCTACGAGCAGTACTTC
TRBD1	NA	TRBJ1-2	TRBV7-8	CASSPPGGSDGYTF	TGTGCCAGCAGCCCCCCAGGGGGCTCGGATGGCTACACCTTC
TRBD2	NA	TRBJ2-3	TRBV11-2	CASSLGGGLIDTQYF	TGTGCCAGCAGCTTAGGGGGAGGGCTGATAGATACGCAGTATTTT
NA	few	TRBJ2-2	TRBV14	CASSSQTAQAGELFF	TGTGCCAGCAGCTCCCAGACAGCTCAGGCCGGGGAGCTGTTTTTT
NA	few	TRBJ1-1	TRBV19	CASSISGQMNTEAFF	TGTGCCAGTAGTATCTCCGGACAGATGAACACTGAAGCTTTCTTT
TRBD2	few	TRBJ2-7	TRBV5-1	CASSLEGTSGRGAYEQYF	TGCGCCAGCAGCTTGGAGGGGACTAGCGGGAGGGGGGCCTACGAGCAGTACTTC
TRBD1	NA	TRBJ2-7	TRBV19	CASSMLGQGPYEQYF	TGTGCCAGTAGTATGCTGGGACAGGGGCCCTACGAGCAGTACTTC
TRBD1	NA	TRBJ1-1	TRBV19	CASRNRGRNTEAFF	TGTGCCAGTAGGAACAGGGGTCGGAACACTGAAGCTTTCTTT
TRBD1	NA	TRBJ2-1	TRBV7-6	CASSSIRGGQGTYSYNEQFF	TGTGCCAGCAGCTCCATTAGAGGGGGACAGGGGACCTACTCCTACAATGAGCAGTTCTTC
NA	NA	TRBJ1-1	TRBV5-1	CASSLAAGNTEAFF	TGCGCCAGCAGCTTGGCAGCGGGGAACACTGAAGCTTTCTTT
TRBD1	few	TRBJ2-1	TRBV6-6	CASSQGEFVSYNEQFF	TGTGCCAGCAGCCAGGGGGAGTTCGTTTCCTACAATGAGCAGTTCTTC
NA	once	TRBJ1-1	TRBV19	CASSIGQTLEAFF	TGTGCCAGTAGTATCGGACAGACCCTTGAAGCTTTCTTT
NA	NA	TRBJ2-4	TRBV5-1	CASSLDSLAKNIQYF	TGCGCCAGCAGCTTGGACAGCTTAGCCAAAAACATTCAGTACTTC
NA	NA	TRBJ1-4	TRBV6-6	CASSPGVATNEKLFF	TGTGCCAGCAGTCCAGGGGTGGCAACTAATGAAAAACTGTTTTTT
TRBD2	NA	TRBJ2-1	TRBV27	CASSTLAGPYNEQFF	TGTGCCAGCAGTACCCTAGCGGGTCCTTACAATGAGCAGTTCTTC
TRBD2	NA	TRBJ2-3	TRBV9	CASSPQTSSSTDTQYF	TGTGCCAGCAGCCCACAGACTAGCTCTTCAACAGATACGCAGTATTTT
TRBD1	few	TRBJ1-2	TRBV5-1	CASSLGTGVNYGYTF	TGCGCCAGCAGCTTGGGGACAGGGGTTAACTATGGCTACACCTTC
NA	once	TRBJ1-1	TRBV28	CASSPGGGRRTEAFF	TGTGCCAGCAGTCCGGGCGGGGGCCGGAGGACTGAAGCTTTCTTT
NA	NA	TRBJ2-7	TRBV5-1	CASSFRRAVYEQYF	TGCGCCAGCAGCTTTAGGAGGGCAGTCTACGAGCAGTACTTC
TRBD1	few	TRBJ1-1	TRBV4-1	CASSQRSGTGAAEAFF	TGCGCCAGCAGCCAACGCTCCGGGACAGGGGCCGCTGAAGCTTTCTTT
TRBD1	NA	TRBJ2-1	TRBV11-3	CASSSGQGAGNEQFF	TGTGCCAGCAGCTCGGGACAGGGGGCAGGAAATGAGCAGTTCTTC
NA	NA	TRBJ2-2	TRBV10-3	CAISDGGELFF	TGTGCCATCAGTGACGGCGGGGAGCTGTTTTTT
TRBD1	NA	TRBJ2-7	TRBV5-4	CASSLGQGAGSYEQYF	TGTGCCAGCAGCTTGGGACAGGGGGCAGGTTCCTACGAGCAGTACTTC
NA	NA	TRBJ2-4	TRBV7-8	CASSLSPLGQYF	TGTGCCAGCAGCTTATCCCCACTCGGTCAGTACTTC
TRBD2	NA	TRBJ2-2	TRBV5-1	CASSLGLAGVVGELFF	TGCGCCAGCAGCTTGGGACTAGCGGGAGTGGTCGGGGAGCTGTTTTTT
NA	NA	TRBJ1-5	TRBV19	CASSIDFRNQPQHF	TGTGCCAGTAGTATAGACTTCCGCAATCAGCCCCAGCATTTT
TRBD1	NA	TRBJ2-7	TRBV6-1	CASSELAGQGTYEQYF	TGTGCCAGCAGTGAATTGGCGGGACAGGGGACCTACGAGCAGTACTTC
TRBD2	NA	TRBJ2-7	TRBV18	CASSTKGLAGGGGYEQYF	TGTGCCAGCTCAACGAAGGGACTAGCGGGAGGGGGCGGCTACGAGCAGTACTTC
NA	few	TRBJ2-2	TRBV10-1	CASSEIPPLLNTGELFF	TGCGCCAGCAGTGAGATCCCTCCGTTATTGAACACCGGGGAGCTGTTTTTT
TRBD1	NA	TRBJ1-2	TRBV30	CAWRGTGTRLGGTF	TGTGCCTGGAGGGGGACAGGGACGCGACTGGGGGGCACCTTC
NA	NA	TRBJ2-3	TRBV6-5	CASSYSRIGSTDTQYF	TGTGCCAGCAGTTACTCGAGGATAGGTAGCACAGATACGCAGTATTTT
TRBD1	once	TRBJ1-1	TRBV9	CASSAKGAVGTEAFF	TGTGCCAGCAGCGCTAAGGGGGCGGTTGGCACTGAAGCTTTCTTT
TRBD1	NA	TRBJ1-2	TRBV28	CASSLNRGPYGYTF	TGTGCCAGCAGTTTAAACAGGGGACCCTATGGCTACACCTTC
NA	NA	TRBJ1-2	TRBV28	CASKSPIAGGNGYTF	TGTGCCAGCAAATCCCCTATAGCGGGCGGGAATGGCTACACCTTC
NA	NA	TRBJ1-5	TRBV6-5	CASGGGGNNQPQHF	TGTGCCAGTGGGGGAGGGGGAAATAATCAGCCCCAGCATTTT
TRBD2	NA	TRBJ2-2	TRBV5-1	CASSLELAMGGELFF	TGCGCCAGCAGCTTGGAACTAGCGATGGGCGGGGAGCTGTTTTTT
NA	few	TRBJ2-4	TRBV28	CASSSRLVGNIQYF	TGTGCCAGCAGTTCCCGACTAGTGGGAAACATTCAGTACTTC